This T cell receptor (beta chain) was obtained from a study of PD-L1 blockade in urothelial cancer. Looking at the study overall: Atezolizumab 1,200 mg was given intravenously every 3 weeks, starting 2014.

The protocol was immunoSEQ multiplex PCR, while the TCRdb copy is restricted to in-frame clones and leaves out a portion. Of tens of thousands of clones in the sample, about 86% were seen once. This CDR3 has 15 residues. CDR1 and CDR2 (germline): MNHNY, SVGAGI (reference sequence). Deletions cut 6 bases from V and 4 bases from J, with 13 bases between. Sequencing used PBMCs, obtained around atezolizumab (anti-PD-L1) treatment. The sequence derives from a man aged 45 to 65 with urothelial cancer. The V and J genes are TRBV6-6 and TRBJ2-6; no reliable D call. The DNA of the CDR3 is TGTGCCAGCAGCCCCGGGTCTTCAGGGGCCAACGTCCTGACTTTC. It encodes CASSPGSSGANVLTF.